These T cell receptor beta chains were read from a single sample in a study of T cell responses to AZD1222 COVID-19 vaccine. Only in-frame clones appear in the TCRdb table, and some are missing; sequencing was by immunoSEQ multiplex PCR. The sample lists some 130,000 clones, more than 85% occurring once. Sequencing was performed on peripheral blood, taken on day 0 of AZD1222 vaccination. These receptors came from an adult in good health. Both conserved end residues are part of each CDR3. A D gene is named only where the DNA matches it firmly. Expanded clones get a size class; other rows say once, few or many, or leave the size out.

abundance	v_gene	j_gene	d_gene	CDR3aa	CDR3nt
NA	TRBV6-5	TRBJ1-1	TRBD1	CASKTTEGARTEAFF	TGTGCCAGCAAGACCACAGAGGGGGCGCGCACTGAAGCTTTCTTT
NA	TRBV11-3	TRBJ2-2	TRBD2	CASSLVLAGGTGELFF	TGTGCCAGCAGCTTAGTCCTAGCGGGAGGCACCGGGGAGCTGTTTTTT
NA	TRBV6-1	TRBJ2-2	NA	CASSGKLWGFTGELFF	TGTGCCAGCAGTGGGAAATTGTGGGGATTTACCGGGGAGCTGTTTTTT
NA	TRBV5-1	TRBJ1-1	NA	CASGVLNTEAFF	TGCGCCAGCGGGGTTTTAAACACTGAAGCTTTCTTT
NA	TRBV12-5	TRBJ2-1	NA	CASREWEQFF	TGTGCCAGCCGGGAATGGGAGCAGTTCTTC
NA	TRBV4-1	TRBJ1-6	NA	CASSQGNYNSPLHF	TGCGCCAGCAGTCAGGGAAATTATAATTCACCCCTCCACTTT
NA	TRBV7-2	TRBJ2-7	NA	CASSLTLQGSEEQYF	TGTGCCAGCAGCTTAACCCTACAGGGTTCGGAGGAGCAGTACTTC
NA	TRBV6-6	TRBJ1-4	TRBD1	CASSYPGTGGGEKLFF	TGTGCCAGCAGTTACCCCGGGACAGGGGGAGGGGAAAAACTGTTTTTT
NA	TRBV7-8	TRBJ1-2	NA	CASSPGGGSYGYTF	TGTGCCAGCAGCCCTGGTGGGGGGTCCTATGGCTACACCTTC
NA	TRBV18	TRBJ1-1	NA	CASSPSGRTEAFF	TGTGCCAGCTCACCATCGGGTCGGACTGAAGCTTTCTTT
once	TRBV18	TRBJ2-3	TRBD1	CASSPWDRGQDTQYF	TGTGCCAGCTCACCATGGGACAGGGGGCAAGATACGCAGTATTTT
NA	TRBV10-1	TRBJ2-7	NA	CASSEGLLRQYF	TGCGCCAGCAGTGAGGGCCTTCTGCGGCAGTACTTC
NA	TRBV9	TRBJ1-2	TRBD1	CASSVGGQTNYGYTF	TGTGCCAGCAGCGTAGGGGGACAGACTAACTATGGCTACACCTTC
NA	TRBV27	TRBJ1-6	TRBD1	CASSNRQGGSPLHF	TGTGCCAGCAGTAACAGACAGGGGGGGTCACCCCTCCACTTT
NA	TRBV10-1	TRBJ1-1	NA	CASSEQGILNTEAFF	TGCGCCAGCAGTGAGCAGGGGATCCTGAACACTGAAGCTTTCTTT
NA	TRBV7-2	TRBJ2-7	NA	CASSRRVRDVAAAPEQYF	TGTGCCAGCAGCCGCAGGGTAAGGGATGTAGCGGCGGCTCCCGAGCAGTACTTC
NA	TRBV6-5	TRBJ2-7	NA	CASSYSSSYEQYF	TGTGCCAGCAGTTACAGTTCTTCTTACGAGCAGTACTTC
NA	TRBV5-1	TRBJ2-7	TRBD1	CASSREDRVHEQYF	TGCGCCAGCAGCCGTGAGGACAGGGTTCACGAGCAGTACTTC
NA	TRBV2	TRBJ1-5	NA	CASSPDSNPQPQHF	TGTGCCAGCAGTCCCGACAGCAACCCACAGCCCCAGCATTTT
NA	TRBV27	TRBJ1-2	NA	CASSSRVHNYGYTF	TGTGCCAGCAGTTCCCGGGTCCATAACTATGGCTACACCTTC
NA	TRBV25-1	TRBJ2-3	NA	CASSATSLSTDTQYF	TGTGCCAGCAGTGCCACCTCCCTAAGCACAGATACGCAGTATTTT
NA	TRBV2	TRBJ2-2	NA	CASRRGNTGELFF	TGTGCCAGCAGGCGGGGTAACACCGGGGAGCTGTTTTTT
NA	TRBV21-1	TRBJ1-6	NA	CASSKEGDPNSPLHF	TGTGCCAGCAGCAAAGAAGGGGACCCGAATTCACCCCTCCACTTT
NA	TRBV5-1	TRBJ1-1	NA	CASSLVLAGEAFF	TGCGCCAGCAGCTTGGTACTGGCAGGTGAAGCTTTCTTT
NA	TRBV3-1/TRBV3-2	TRBJ1-3	NA	CASSLVTGSGNTIYF	TGTGCCAGCAGCCTAGTCACAGGCTCTGGAAACACCATATATTTT
NA	TRBV19	TRBJ1-2	TRBD1	CASSPTGTANYGYTF	TGTGCCAGTAGTCCGACCGGGACAGCTAACTATGGCTACACCTTC
NA	TRBV18	TRBJ2-7	TRBD1	CASSQQGDLREQYF	TGTGCCAGCTCCCAACAGGGGGATCTCCGCGAGCAGTACTTC
NA	TRBV5-6	TRBJ1-2	NA	CASSFSRSFYGYTF	TGTGCCAGCAGCTTCTCCAGGAGTTTTTATGGCTACACCTTC
NA	TRBV5-1	TRBJ2-3	NA	CASSSREGGADTQYF	TGCGCCAGCAGCTCCCGTGAAGGGGGGGCAGATACGCAGTATTTT
NA	TRBV3-1/TRBV3-2	TRBJ1-2	TRBD1	CASSVDRDGYTF	TGTGCCAGCAGCGTCGACAGGGATGGCTACACCTTC
NA	TRBV11-2	TRBJ2-1	NA	CASSLGWGGTYNEQFF	TGTGCCAGCAGCTTGGGTTGGGGCGGGACCTACAATGAGCAGTTCTTC
NA	TRBV11-2	TRBJ2-5	NA	CATTGGREETQYF	TGTGCCACCACAGGCGGCCGGGAAGAGACCCAGTACTTC
NA	TRBV25-1	TRBJ1-5	TRBD1	CASSPTGSGQPQHF	TGTGCCAGCAGCCCGACAGGGAGCGGGCAGCCCCAGCATTTT
NA	TRBV29-1	TRBJ2-2	NA	CSAPRQNTGELFF	TGCAGCGCCCCCAGACAGAACACCGGGGAGCTGTTTTTT
NA	TRBV11-2	TRBJ2-5	TRBD2	CASSFLGGMAEETQYF	TGTGCCAGCAGCTTCCTGGGGGGGATGGCTGAGGAGACCCAGTACTTC
NA	TRBV19	TRBJ2-3	TRBD2	CASTDTGTSGRDTQYF	TGTGCCAGTACCGACACCGGGACTAGCGGGAGGGATACGCAGTATTTT
NA	TRBV7-9	TRBJ1-1	NA	CASSLRQNTEAFF	TGTGCCAGCAGCTTGAGGCAGAACACTGAAGCTTTCTTT
NA	TRBV6-1	TRBJ2-7	TRBD1	CASSDFGTGGIYEQYF	TGTGCCAGCAGTGATTTCGGGACAGGGGGTATCTACGAGCAGTACTTC
NA	TRBV25-1	TRBJ1-1	NA	CASSFQVWGTTEAFF	TGTGCCAGCAGTTTCCAAGTATGGGGGACCACTGAAGCTTTCTTT
NA	TRBV3-1/TRBV3-2	TRBJ2-2	NA	CASSQDRPSRVDNTGELFF	TGTGCCAGCAGCCAGGATAGGCCAAGCAGGGTGGATAACACCGGGGAGCTGTTTTTT
NA	TRBV11-3	TRBJ2-1	TRBD1	CASSAGTVLGEQFF	TGTGCCAGCAGCGCCGGGACAGTTTTGGGTGAGCAGTTCTTC
NA	TRBV5-1	TRBJ1-1	NA	CASSSPRGDTEAFF	TGCGCCAGCAGCTCCCCCAGAGGGGACACTGAAGCTTTCTTT